The present entry profiles one T cell receptor (beta chain) with its context. The V segment lost 1 base and the J segment 9 bases; nucleotides outside the gene matches: 0. This CDR3 contains 13 residues. CDR1 is LGHNA and CDR2 is YNFKEQ in the germline V gene. The method was immunoSEQ multiplex PCR; TCRdb's version includes in-frame clones alone and lacks a portion of them. This table holds about 84,000 clones, over 80% found once. This sample is part of a study of blood T cell repertoires in COVID-19. This rearrangement joins TRBV4-2 to TRBJ2-1, with 10 bases fitting TRBD2. Specimen: peripheral blood. This TCR derives from a woman of 80 years or more with acute or convalescent COVID-19. The CDR3 nucleotides read TGTGCCAGCAGCCAAGGACTAGCGGGTGAGCAGTTCTTC. Translated, it gives CASSQGLAGEQFF.